The 10 T cell receptor beta chains in this list originate from one sample, sequenced in a study of shared clonotypes between healthy human individuals. The assay was immunoSEQ multiplex PCR, and TCRdb's table has in-frame clones only and misses some. The profile shows about 1 million clones, approximately 68% of them singletons. The material sequenced was memory CD4+ T cells sorted from blood. As for subset: CD45RA-negative fraction. The receptors derive from a man younger than 30 in good health.

V gene TRBV4-1 combines with J gene TRBJ2-7; 10 bases agree with TRBD1. J gave up 3 bases and V 4 bases, and 9 bases lay outside the gene matches. The CDR3 consists of 16 residues. Germline V gives CDR1 MGHRA, CDR2 YSYEKL. Here the CDR3 reads CASSLSGQGKNYEQYF. DNA of the CDR3: TGCGCCAGCAGCCTATCGGGACAGGGGAAAAACTACGAGCAGTACTTC.

The chain recombines TRBV4-1 with TRBJ2-1; 13 bases line up with TRBD2. This CDR3 has 17 amino acids. Germline loops: CDR1 MGHRA, CDR2 YSYEKL. J was trimmed by 10 bases and V by 3 bases; bases with no gene match: 12. CDR3 sequence (DNA): TGCGCCAGCAGCCAGCCACCGGGACTAGCGGGGACCTTGGAGCAGTTCTTC. It translates to CASSQPPGLAGTLEQFF.

The chain links TRBV7-6 to TRBJ1-4; D is ambiguous. The CDR3 contains 14 residues. Trimming shortened V by 5 bases and J by 8 bases, and 15 bases separated the two germline ends. Germline V gene data show CDR1 as SGHVS and CDR2 as FNYEAQ. The CDR3 nucleotides read TGTGCCAGCAGCCCTCAGGAAGGAGGAGAAAAACTGTTTTTT. Its protein is CASSPQEGGEKLFF.

The V call is TRBV18, the J call TRBJ2-1; 9 bases align to TRBD1. Germline CDR1 is KGHSH and CDR2 is LQKENI. This CDR3 is built from 14 residues. With 6 bases clipped from V and 3 bases from J, the junction kept 3 bases outside the gene matches. The CDR3 nucleotides read TGTGCCAGCTCGAGGACAGGGGACTACAATGAGCAGTTCTTC. Protein product: CASSRTGDYNEQFF.

This clone was detected ten times or more. The same CDR3 arises from other DNA sequences in this sample as well. The chain has TRBV6-5 and TRBJ2-1; 8 bases align to TRBD2. The V gene's germline CDR1 is MNHEY and CDR2 SVGAGI. The J segment lost 1 base and the V segment lost 6 bases, leaving 5 bases of the junction unmatched. CDR3 length: 15 amino acids. CDR3 sequence reads: CASREGLGSYNEQFF. In nucleotides, the CDR3 is TGTGCCAGCAGGGAGGGACTAGGGTCCTACAATGAGCAGTTCTTC.

The chain combines TRBV4-3 with TRBJ2-7; TRBD1 matches 7 bases. The CDR3 is 15 residues long. J gave up 1 base and V 4 bases, and 7 bases lay outside the gene matches. Germline values: CDR1 LGHNA, CDR2 YSLEER. The CDR3 region is CASSRVRDSSYEQYF. In DNA, the CDR3 is TGCGCCAGCAGCCGAGTGAGGGACAGTTCCTACGAGCAGTACTTC.

In the case of this clone: This may come from a read error, since a much larger clone is one base off. This specimen includes other DNA sequences encoding the same CDR3. The rearrangement links TRBV7-8 to TRBJ2-7; no clear D gene. The CDR3 length is 12 residues. Deletions cut 1 base from V and 3 bases from J, with 4 bases between. CDR1 and CDR2 from the germline V gene are SGHVS and FQNEAQ. This chain's CDR3 is CASSLVGYEQYF. For the CDR3, the DNA is TGTGCCAGCAGCTTAGTTGGCTACGAGCAGTACTTC.

This clone showed up just once. The chain uses TRBV19 and TRBJ2-7; a possible D gene is TRBD1 (5 bases). From germline, CDR1 is LNHDA and CDR2 SQIVND (reference sequence). The V and J ends lost 7 bases and 4 bases respectively, with 17 bases between them. The CDR3 contains 14 residues. The CDR3 protein is CASKGPGILYEQYF. CDR3 bases: TGTGCCAGTAAGGGGCCAGGGATTCTGTACGAGCAGTACTTC.

The chain has TRBV29-1 and TRBJ2-5; D is unresolved. This CDR3 is built from 13 residues. The V gene lost 7 bases and the J gene lost 0 bases, with 12 bases spanning the gap. From germline, CDR1 is SQVTM and CDR2 ANQGSEA. The CDR3 DNA reads as TGCAGCGCCAAGAGGTCAGACCAAGAGACCCAGTACTTC. It translates to CSAKRSDQETQYF.

This clone was counted only a few times. The chain combines TRBV7-8 with TRBJ2-7; 10 bases map to TRBD1. With V trimmed by 4 bases and J by 2 bases, 2 bases remained unmatched. From germline, CDR1 is SGHVS and CDR2 FQNEAQ. This CDR3 has 14 residues. The CDR3 DNA sequence: TGTGCCAGCAGCTCCGGGACAGGGGCCTACGAGCAGTACTTC. Protein product: CASSSGTGAYEQYF.